One and the same sample provided the 24 T cell receptor beta chains below, sequenced in a study of T-cell reconstitution after alpha-beta-depleted transplantation in children. Unique molecular identifiers were used in preparing the TCRbeta library. TCRdb redid the calling of the PCR reads with MiXCR, one entry per CDR3 protein. The sample includes about 500,000 distinct CDR3 sequences, about an eighth of them seen just once. Sequencing used PBMCs, mostly from graft donor cells, obtained 180 days after TCRalphabeta/CD19-depleted stem cell transplant. The source of these receptors is a female patient between 2 and 15 years old who had a stem cell transplant for aplastic anemia, so the T cells may come from the graft donor.

This clonotype has at least ten counts. This chain joins TRBV5-1 and TRBJ2-1; no clear D. The germline V and J ends were trimmed by 8 bases and 6 bases, with 12 bases remaining between them. This CDR3 comprises 12 residues. CDR1 is SGHRS and CDR2 is YFSETQ in the germline V gene. The CDR3 region is CASKRTPNEQFF. CDR3 DNA: TGCGCCAGTAAACGGACCCCCAATGAGCAGTTCTTC.

The rearrangement joins TRBV3-1 to TRBJ2-7; TRBD2 agrees at 8 bases. V trimming: 1 base; J trimming: 3 bases; junction bases outside the gene matches: 5. This CDR3 spans 15 amino acids. In germline, CDR1 is LGHDT, CDR2 YNNKEL (reference sequence). DNA of the CDR3: TGTGCCAGCAGCCAAGGACTAGCGCTCAACTACGAGCAGTACGTC. Translated: CASSQGLALNYEQYV.

As to this clonotype: At one end the junction does not follow the germline gene, possibly because of a read error. The rearrangement uses TRBV7-2 and TRBJ1-2, with D unresolved. The CDR3 has 8 amino acids. Germline loops: CDR1 SGHTA, CDR2 FQGNSA. CDR3 sequence (DNA): TGTGCCAGCAGCCCCCGCGCCTTC. Protein: CASSPRAF.

This clonotype is a singleton in its sample. A read error may produce the germline difference seen at one junction end. CDR3 sequence reads: CSAITNDRAGANGLTF. CDR3 nucleotides: TGCAGTGCTATCACCAATGACAGGGCTGGGGCCAACGGCCTGACTTTC. This chain joins TRBV20-1 and TRBJ2-6, with 7 positions matching TRBD1. Germline V CDR1 and CDR2: DFQATT, SNEGSKA (reference sequence). This CDR3 region has 16 residues.

The gene calls are TRBV28 and TRBJ2-7, with 10 positions matching TRBD2. V shed 6 bases and J 6 bases; nucleotides not matched to a gene: 11. The CDR3 consists of 15 residues. Looked up from germline, CDR1 is MDHEN and CDR2 is SYDVKM. The CDR3 is CASRVGGLAGVEQYF. CDR3 DNA: TGTGCCAGCAGGGTGGGTGGGCTAGCGGGAGTCGAGCAGTACTTC.

This clonotype occurred a few times. The DNA for the CDR3 is TGCGCCAGCAGCTCATCCGGGACTAGCGGGAGGGCCCACACCGGGGAGCTGTTTTTT. It encodes CASSSSGTSGRAHTGELFF. The chain combines TRBV5-1 with TRBJ2-2; 16 positions match TRBD2. The junction had 8 bases not matched to a gene; V was cut back by 3 bases and J by 3 bases. This CDR3 has 19 residues. The germline V gene encodes CDR1 SGHRS and CDR2 YFSETQ. The full variable domain, its missing parts supplied by reference TRBV5-1 and TRBJ2-2, is KAGVTQTPRYLIKTRGQQVTLSCSPISGHRSVSWYQQTPGQGLQFLFEYFSETQRNKGNFPGRFSGRQFSNSRSEMNVSTLELGDSALYLCASSSSGTSGRAHTGELFFGEGSRLTVL.

This clonotype has only a few counts. The chain joins TRBV7-2 to TRBJ2-7; D possibly matches TRBD1 or TRBD2 (5 bases each). This CDR3 contains 16 residues. Germline V CDR1 and CDR2: SGHTA, FQGNSA. Deletions cut 0 bases from V and 5 bases from J, with 17 bases between. The CDR3 DNA reads TGTGCCAGCAGCTTAGCGCTCGGGGCGCGAAGGGACGAGCAGTACTTC. Its protein is CASSLALGARRDEQYF.

This clonotype was counted a few times. The chain joins TRBV20-1 to TRBJ2-2; D is ambiguous. Trimming shortened V by 0 bases and J by 5 bases, and 7 bases separated the two germline ends. The CDR3 has 13 amino acids. Germline CDR1 DFQATT, CDR2 SNEGSKA (reference sequence). CDR3 DNA sequence: TGCAGTGCTAGAGATCTCCGAACCGGGGAGCTGTTTTTT. It is translated as CSARDLRTGELFF.

This clonotype was recorded many times. The rearrangement joins TRBV12-3 or TRBV12-4 to TRBJ1-4, with unresolved D. Trimming left V 3 bases short and J 9 bases short, with 11 bases between. The CDR3 is 13 amino acids. The CDR3: CASSFIGPQKLFF. CDR3 DNA sequence: TGTGCCAGCAGTTTTATCGGACCGCAAAAACTGTTTTTT.

The CDR3 sequence is CASSSKPGRAKNIQYF. In DNA, the CDR3 is TGTGCCAGCAGCTCCAAGCCGGGGAGAGCCAAAAACATTCAGTACTTC. The chain links TRBV7-2 to TRBJ2-4; D might be TRBD2 (5 bases). The CDR3 spans 16 residues. V lost 4 bases and J 0 bases, leaving 13 bases between the germline ends. Germline lookup yields CDR1 SGHTA and CDR2 FQGNSA. Full variable domain (outside the CDR3, taken from reference TRBV7-2 and TRBJ2-4): GAGVSQSPSNKVTEKGKDVELRCDPISGHTALYWYRQSLGQGLEFLIYFQGNSAPDKSGLPSDRFSAERTGGSVSTLTIQRTQQEDSAVYLCASSSKPGRAKNIQYFGAGTRLSVL.

This clonotype has a handful of counts. This chain joins TRBV7-3 and TRBJ2-1; possibly TRBD2 for D (5 bases). Germline values: CDR1 SGHTA, CDR2 FQGTGA. This CDR3 comprises 13 residues. V lost 0 bases and J 8 bases, leaving 8 bases between the germline ends. The CDR3 here is CASSLTLADEQFF. The CDR3 coding sequence is TGTGCCAGCAGCTTAACGCTAGCTGATGAGCAGTTCTTC.

The genes are TRBV9 and TRBJ1-3; unclear D gene. In germline, CDR1 is SGDLS, CDR2 YYNGEE. Trimming shortened V by 4 bases and J by 0 bases, and 8 bases separated the two germline ends. The CDR3 spans 14 residues. CDR3 in amino acids: CASSSRTSGNTIYF. Here the CDR3 DNA reads TGTGCCAGCAGCTCCCGGACCTCTGGAAACACCATATATTTT.

This clonotype was seen more than once but under ten times. The rearrangement joins TRBV20-1 to TRBJ2-3; 10 bases map to TRBD2. The CDR3 runs to 16 residues. Looked up from germline, CDR1 is DFQATT and CDR2 is SNEGSKA (reference sequence). The V and J ends lost 6 bases and 3 bases, in that order; junction bases with no gene match: 12. In nucleotides, the CDR3 is TGCAGTGCCACCCCCCCGGCTAGCGGGAGAACAGATACGCAGTATTTT. Translating gives CSATPPASGRTDTQYF.

This clonotype was recorded a few times. The chain recombines TRBV11-2 with TRBJ1-2; D is possibly TRBD1 (5 bases). The CDR3 is made up of 12 amino acids. Per germline, CDR1 SGHAT and CDR2 FQNNGV. Deletions cut 5 bases from V and 11 bases from J, with 15 bases between. CDR3 in amino acids: CASSNQKGLYTF. CDR3 sequence (DNA): TGTGCCAGCAGCAACCAAAAGGGGCTTTACACCTTC.

J is TRBJ1-2 and V is TRBV5-1, with D uncertain. In germline, CDR1 is SGHRS, CDR2 YFSETQ. This CDR3 is 13 amino acids long. V shed 2 bases and J shed 6 bases, with 11 bases lying between them. This chain's CDR3 is CASSFGTTHGYTF. CDR3 bases: TGCGCCAGCAGCTTTGGAACAACTCATGGCTACACCTTC.

This clonotype was counted ten times or more. The J gene is TRBJ2-3, the V gene TRBV29-1, with 13 bases fitting TRBD2. Germline loops: CDR1 SQVTM, CDR2 ANQGSEA. CDR3 size: 15 residues. The V and J ends lost 2 bases and 8 bases, in that order; junction bases with no gene match: 7. The CDR3 sequence is CSVEPGTSGKGTQYF. In DNA, the CDR3 is TGCAGCGTTGAACCTGGGACTAGCGGGAAAGGTACGCAGTATTTT.

The chain uses TRBV19 and TRBJ2-2; 7 bases fit TRBD1. The CDR3 covers 19 residues. The V gene's germline CDR1 is LNHDA and CDR2 SQIVND (reference sequence). The ends lost 1 base at V and 7 bases at J; junction bases unmatched: 18. The CDR3 reads CASSIGQGGILVIGGELFF. DNA of the CDR3: TGTGCCAGTAGTATAGGACAGGGCGGTATCTTGGTTATCGGCGGGGAGCTGTTTTTT.

The table lists this clonotype with a few counts. The gene calls are TRBV7-8 and TRBJ2-1, with 9 nucleotides matching TRBD2. Germline trimming cut 3 bases from V and 8 bases from J; bases unmatched to any gene: 11. Germline loops: CDR1 SGHVS, CDR2 FQNEAQ. This CDR3 is built from 16 residues. The CDR3 is CASSFHYSGSPDEQFF. The CDR3 DNA reads TGTGCCAGCAGCTTCCACTATAGCGGGAGCCCGGATGAGCAGTTCTTC.

This chain uses TRBV20-1 with TRBJ2-1; possibly TRBD2 for D (5 bases). The CDR3 is made up of 12 amino acids. V dropped 5 bases and J dropped 6 bases, with 11 bases sitting between them. Looked up from germline, CDR1 is DFQATT and CDR2 is SNEGSKA (reference sequence). The CDR3, as DNA: TGCAGTGCTGGTATAGGGAGCAATGAGCAGTTCTTC. Residues: CSAGIGSNEQFF.

This rearrangement joins TRBV2 to TRBJ2-1; 7 nucleotides align to TRBD2. This CDR3 contains 12 residues. Unmatched junction bases numbered 4, after V lost 6 bases and J lost 8 bases. Germline V gives CDR1 SNHLY, CDR2 FYNNEI. DNA of the CDR3: TGTGCCAGCAGGGGGGGAGGGGATGAGCAGTTCTTC. It yields the protein CASRGGGDEQFF.

This clonotype was seen a few times. The chain couples TRBV27 to TRBJ2-7; maybe TRBD1 (7 bases). V lost 5 bases, J lost 5 bases, and 16 bases lay in between. Germline V gives CDR1 MNHEY, CDR2 SMNVEV (reference sequence). CDR3 length: 14 amino acids. CDR3: CASSLATGSHEQYF. CDR3 bases: TGTGCCAGCAGTCTAGCGACAGGGAGCCACGAGCAGTACTTC.

The chain has TRBV20-1 and TRBJ1-5, with D hard to call. CDR1 DFQATT and CDR2 SNEGSKA come from the germline V gene (reference sequence). The CDR3 has 15 amino acids. V lost 3 bases, J lost 5 bases, and 17 bases lay in between. CDR3 loop: CSASDPIGLDQPQHF. The DNA of the CDR3 is TGCAGTGCTAGCGATCCTATAGGGTTGGATCAGCCCCAGCATTTT.

This rearrangement joins TRBV28 to TRBJ2-1; 7 bases are shared with TRBD2. The CDR3 consists of 15 residues. The V gene's germline CDR1 is MDHEN and CDR2 SYDVKM. J was trimmed by 8 bases and V by 5 bases; bases with no gene match: 12. The CDR3 spells CASSPLAGEYYEQFF. The CDR3 DNA reads TGTGCCAGCAGTCCTTTGGCGGGAGAATACTATGAGCAGTTCTTC. Filled out from reference TRBV28 and TRBJ2-1, the complete variable domain reads DVKVTQSSRYLVKRTGEKVFLECVQDMDHENMFWYRQDPGLGLRLIYFSYDVKMKEKGDIPEGYSVSREKKERFSLILESASTNQTSMYLCASSPLAGEYYEQFFGPGTRLTVL.

V and J are TRBV3-1 and TRBJ1-1; D ambiguous. The CDR3 is 14 residues long. Germline assignment: CDR1 LGHDT and CDR2 YNNKEL (reference sequence). Trimming shortened V by 7 bases and J by 2 bases, and 14 bases separated the two germline ends. CDR3 sequence reads: CASTRGNINTEAFF. The CDR3 nucleotides are TGTGCCAGCACGAGAGGAAACATTAACACTGAAGCTTTCTTT.